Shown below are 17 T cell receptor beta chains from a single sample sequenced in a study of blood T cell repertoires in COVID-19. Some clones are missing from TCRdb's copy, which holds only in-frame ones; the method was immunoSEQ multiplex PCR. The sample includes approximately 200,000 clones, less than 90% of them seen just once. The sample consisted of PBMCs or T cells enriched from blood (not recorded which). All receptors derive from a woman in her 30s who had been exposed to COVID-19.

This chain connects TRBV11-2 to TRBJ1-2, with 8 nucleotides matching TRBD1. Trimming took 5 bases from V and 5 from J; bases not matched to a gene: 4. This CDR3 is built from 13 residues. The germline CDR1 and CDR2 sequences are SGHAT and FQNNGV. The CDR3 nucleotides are TGTGCCAGCAGCCCACAGGGGGGGTATGGCTACACCTTC. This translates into CASSPQGGYGYTF.

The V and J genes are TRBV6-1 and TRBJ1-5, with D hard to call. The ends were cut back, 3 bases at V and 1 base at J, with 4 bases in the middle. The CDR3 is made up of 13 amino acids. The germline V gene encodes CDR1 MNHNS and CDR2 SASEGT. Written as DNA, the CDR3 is TGTGCCAGCAGTGAGCAGAGCAATCAGCCCCAGCATTTT. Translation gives CASSEQSNQPQHF.

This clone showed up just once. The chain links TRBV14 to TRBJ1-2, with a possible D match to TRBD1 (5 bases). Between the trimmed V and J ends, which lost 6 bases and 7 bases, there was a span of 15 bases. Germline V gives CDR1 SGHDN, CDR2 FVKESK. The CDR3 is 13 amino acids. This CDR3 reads CASSLAGGSGYTF. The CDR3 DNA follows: TGTGCCAGCAGTCTTGCGGGGGGAAGTGGCTACACCTTC.

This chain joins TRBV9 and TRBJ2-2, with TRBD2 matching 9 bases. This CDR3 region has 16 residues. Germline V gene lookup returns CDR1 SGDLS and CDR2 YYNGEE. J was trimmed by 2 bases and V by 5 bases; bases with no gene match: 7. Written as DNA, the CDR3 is TGTGCCAGCAGTCGAAGACTAGCGGAAAACACCGGGGAGCTGTTTTTT. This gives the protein CASSRRLAENTGELFF.

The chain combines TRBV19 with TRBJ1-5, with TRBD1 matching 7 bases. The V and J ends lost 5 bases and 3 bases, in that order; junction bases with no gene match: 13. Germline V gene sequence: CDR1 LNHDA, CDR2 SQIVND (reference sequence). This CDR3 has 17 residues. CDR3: CASSDPRDSVLNQPQHF. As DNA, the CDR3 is TGTGCCAGTAGTGACCCCCGGGACAGCGTCCTCAATCAGCCCCAGCATTTT.

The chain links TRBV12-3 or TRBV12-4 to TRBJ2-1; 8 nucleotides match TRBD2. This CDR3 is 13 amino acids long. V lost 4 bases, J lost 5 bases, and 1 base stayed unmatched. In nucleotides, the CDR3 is TGTGCCAGCAGTTGGACTAGCAACAATGAGCAGTTCTTC. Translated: CASSWTSNNEQFF.

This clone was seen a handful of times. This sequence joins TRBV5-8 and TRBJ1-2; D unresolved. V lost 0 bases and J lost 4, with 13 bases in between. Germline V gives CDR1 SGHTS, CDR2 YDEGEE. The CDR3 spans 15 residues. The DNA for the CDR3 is TGTGCCAGCAGCTTGGTTCCGGGATCGAGCTATGGCTACACCTTC. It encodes CASSLVPGSSYGYTF.

The CDR3 protein is CASSQGPLTPYGYTF. For the CDR3, the DNA is TGTGCCAGCAGCCAAGGGCCGCTTACCCCCTATGGCTACACCTTC. The chain joins TRBV3-1 (or the pseudogene TRBV3-2) to TRBJ1-2; unclear D gene. The CDR3 loop spans 15 amino acids. The V gene lost 1 base and the J gene lost 4 bases, with 13 bases spanning the gap. The germline CDR1 and CDR2 sequences are LGHDT and YNNKEL (reference sequence).

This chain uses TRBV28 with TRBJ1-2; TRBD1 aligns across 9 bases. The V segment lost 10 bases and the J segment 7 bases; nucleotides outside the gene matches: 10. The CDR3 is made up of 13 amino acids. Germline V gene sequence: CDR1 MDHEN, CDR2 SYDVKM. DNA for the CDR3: TGTGCCACCCACACAGGGGGCGCCGGTGGCTACACCTTC. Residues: CATHTGGAGGYTF.

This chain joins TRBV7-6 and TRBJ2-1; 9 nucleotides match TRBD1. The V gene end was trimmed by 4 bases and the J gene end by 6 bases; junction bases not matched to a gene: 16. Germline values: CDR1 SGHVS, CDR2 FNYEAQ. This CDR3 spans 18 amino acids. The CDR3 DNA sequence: TGTGCCAGCAGCTCGACCTCACCGGGACAGGGTGTTAGCAATGAGCAGTTCTTC. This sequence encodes CASSSTSPGQGVSNEQFF.

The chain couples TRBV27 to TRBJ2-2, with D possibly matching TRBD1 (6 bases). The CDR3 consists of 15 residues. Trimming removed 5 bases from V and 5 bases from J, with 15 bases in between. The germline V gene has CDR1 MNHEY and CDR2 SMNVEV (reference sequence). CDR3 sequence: CASSPGQFETGELFF. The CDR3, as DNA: TGTGCCAGCAGTCCCGGACAGTTCGAGACCGGGGAGCTGTTTTTT.

The CDR3 region has the DNA TGTGCCATCAGGGGACAAGGAACGAACACTGAAGCTTTCTTT. Amino acid sequence: CAIRGQGTNTEAFF. V and J are TRBV10-3 and TRBJ1-1; D is possibly TRBD1 (6 bases). The length of the CDR3 is 14 residues. The ends were cut back, 6 bases at V and 1 base at J, with 12 bases in the middle. Germline V CDR1 and CDR2: ENHRY, SYGVKD.

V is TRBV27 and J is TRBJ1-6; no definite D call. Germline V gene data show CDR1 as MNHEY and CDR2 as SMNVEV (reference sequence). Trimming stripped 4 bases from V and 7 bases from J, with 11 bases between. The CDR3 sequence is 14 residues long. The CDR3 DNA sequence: TGTGCCAGCAGTTCTCCCGAGGGAAATTCACCCCTCCACTTT. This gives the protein CASSSPEGNSPLHF.

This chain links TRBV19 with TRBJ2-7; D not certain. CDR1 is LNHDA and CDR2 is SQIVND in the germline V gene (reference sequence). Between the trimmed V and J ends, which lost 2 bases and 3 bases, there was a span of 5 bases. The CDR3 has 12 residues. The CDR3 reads CASSINGYEQYF. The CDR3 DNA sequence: TGTGCCAGTAGTATAAACGGCTACGAGCAGTACTTC.

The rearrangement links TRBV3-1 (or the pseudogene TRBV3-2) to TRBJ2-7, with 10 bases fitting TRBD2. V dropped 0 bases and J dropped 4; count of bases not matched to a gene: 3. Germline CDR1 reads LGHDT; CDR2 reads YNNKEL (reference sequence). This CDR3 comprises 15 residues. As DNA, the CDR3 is TGTGCCAGCAGCCAAGATCCTAGCGGGGGATACGAGCAGTACTTC. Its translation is CASSQDPSGGYEQYF.

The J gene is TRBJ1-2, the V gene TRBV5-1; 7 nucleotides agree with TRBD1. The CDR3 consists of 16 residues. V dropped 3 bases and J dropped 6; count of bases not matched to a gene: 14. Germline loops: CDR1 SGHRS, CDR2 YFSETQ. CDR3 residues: CASSSGVQGGGDGYTF. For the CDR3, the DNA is TGCGCCAGCAGCTCCGGGGTACAAGGAGGGGGCGATGGCTACACCTTC.

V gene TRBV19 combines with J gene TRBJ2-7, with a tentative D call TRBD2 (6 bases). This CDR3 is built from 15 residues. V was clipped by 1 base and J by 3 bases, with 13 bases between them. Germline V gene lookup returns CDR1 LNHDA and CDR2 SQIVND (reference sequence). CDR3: CASSIGAGRGYEQYF. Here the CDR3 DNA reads TGTGCCAGTAGTATAGGTGCGGGGCGCGGCTACGAGCAGTACTTC.